The 15 T cell receptor beta chains below were found in one sample sequenced in a study of blood T cell repertoires in COVID-19. Using immunoSEQ multiplex PCR, the repertoire was profiled, and TCRdb retains in-frame clones only, with some absent. The sample carries roughly 260,000 clones, around 85% recorded once. The sequenced sample consisted of peripheral blood. The receptors derive from a woman between 35 and 50 years old with active or convalescent COVID-19.

The chain has TRBV14 and TRBJ2-3; 9 nucleotides align to TRBD1. Per the germline V gene, CDR1 is SGHDN and CDR2 is FVKESK. V dropped 3 bases and J dropped 2; count of bases not matched to a gene: 6. This CDR3 has 16 amino acids. DNA of the CDR3: TGTGCCAGCAGCCAGGTCCGGGACAGGGTCACAGATACGCAGTATTTT. It is translated as CASSQVRDRVTDTQYF.

This rearrangement joins TRBV9 to TRBJ1-2; weak D call: TRBD1 (6 bases). Trimming removed 4 bases at V and 5 bases at J, with 18 bases between. Germline loops: CDR1 SGDLS, CDR2 YYNGEE. The CDR3 contains 15 residues. The CDR3 DNA sequence: TGTGCCAGCAGCCCAAATTCCGTAACAGGGTATGGCTACACCTTC. This gives the protein CASSPNSVTGYGYTF.

This clone was seen just once. J is TRBJ1-2 and V is TRBV28; TRBD1 agrees at 7 bases. This CDR3 is built from 13 residues. The V segment lost 5 bases and the J segment 4 bases; nucleotides outside the gene matches: 4. CDR1 and CDR2 from the germline V gene are MDHEN and SYDVKM. CDR3 loop: CASSGQEPYGYTF. CDR3 nucleotides: TGTGCCAGCAGTGGACAGGAGCCCTATGGCTACACCTTC.

This clone was detected a few times. This sequence joins TRBV27 and TRBJ1-1; weak D call: TRBD1 (6 bases). The V gene's germline CDR1 is MNHEY and CDR2 SMNVEV (reference sequence). This CDR3 region has 15 residues. The germline V and J ends were trimmed by 7 bases and 3 bases, with 18 bases remaining between them. The CDR3 is CASTSRTGRDTEAFF. The DNA of the CDR3 is TGTGCCAGCACCTCGCGTACAGGGAGGGACACTGAAGCTTTCTTT.

The chain is built from TRBV28 and TRBJ1-1, with a weak D call TRBD1 (6 bases). This CDR3 region has 13 residues. CDR1 and CDR2 (germline): MDHEN, SYDVKM. The V end was cut by 3 bases, the J end by 7 bases, with 12 bases between. CDR3 nucleotides: TGTGCCAGCAGTTTGGGGACACTCTATGAAGCTTTCTTT. This sequence encodes CASSLGTLYEAFF.

The V gene is TRBV28, the J gene TRBJ1-2; the match to TRBD1 covers 7 bases. The germline V gene has CDR1 MDHEN and CDR2 SYDVKM. The length of the CDR3 is 15 residues. J gave up 6 bases and V 4 bases, and 11 bases lay outside the gene matches. The CDR3: CASSYSPQGENGYTF. For the CDR3, the DNA is TGTGCCAGCAGTTACTCCCCGCAGGGGGAAAATGGCTACACCTTC.

The chain links TRBV5-1 to TRBJ2-7; D may be TRBD2 (6 bases). Germline CDR1 reads SGHRS; CDR2 reads YFSETQ. The V end was cut by 0 bases, the J end by 6 bases, with 10 bases between. The CDR3 runs 13 residues. This chain's CDR3 is CASSLDSGGEQYF. The DNA of the CDR3 is TGCGCCAGCAGCTTGGACTCCGGGGGCGAGCAGTACTTC.

The chain employs TRBV7-9 and TRBJ2-7; 8 nucleotides line up with TRBD2. Per the germline V gene, CDR1 is SEHNR and CDR2 is FQNEAQ (reference sequence). V lost 5 bases and J lost 7; bases outside the gene matches: 13. The CDR3 sequence is 15 residues long. CDR3 sequence: CASSPEGSGAEEQYV. The CDR3 nucleotides are TGTGCCAGCAGCCCAGAGGGTAGCGGGGCTGAAGAGCAGTACGTC.

This clone was counted only a few times. The chain couples TRBV7-3 to TRBJ2-2; D gene unclear. Trimming took off 2 bases at V and 6 bases at J, with 10 bases between the two ends. From germline, CDR1 is SGHTA and CDR2 FQGTGA. The CDR3 loop spans 14 amino acids. The CDR3 region has the DNA TGTGCCAGCAGCTTAGTTGGGCGTGCCGGGGAGCTGTTTTTT. This translates into CASSLVGRAGELFF.

The V and J genes are TRBV5-1 and TRBJ2-1, with unresolved D. Deletions cut 0 bases from V and 1 base from J, with 11 bases between. The CDR3 runs to 16 residues. Germline V CDR1 and CDR2: SGHRS, YFSETQ. The CDR3 spells CASSLARRLSYNEQFF. The DNA of the CDR3 is TGCGCCAGCAGCTTGGCCCGTCGTCTATCCTACAATGAGCAGTTCTTC.

The V and J genes are TRBV5-5 and TRBJ2-5; D is possibly TRBD1 (6 bases). The germline CDR1 and CDR2 sequences are SGHKS and YYEKEE (reference sequence). The CDR3 runs to 13 residues. V lost 2 bases and J lost 7, with 12 bases in between. The CDR3 DNA reads TGTGCCAGCAGCTTACAGGGAGTGGGGACCCAGTACTTC. Amino acids: CASSLQGVGTQYF.

The chain is built from TRBV10-3 and TRBJ1-4, with D perhaps TRBD1 (6 bases). Germline assignment: CDR1 ENHRY and CDR2 SYGVKD. CDR3 length: 13 amino acids. The germline V and J ends were trimmed by 2 bases and 6 bases, with 7 bases remaining between them. CDR3 in amino acids: CAISENRDEKLFF. In DNA form, the CDR3 reads TGTGCCATCAGTGAGAACAGGGATGAAAAACTGTTTTTT.

This clone appeared a few times. The V call is TRBV29-1, the J call TRBJ1-4; D is uncertain. The length of the CDR3 is 11 residues. Per germline, CDR1 SQVTM and CDR2 ANQGSEA. Trimming cost V 7 bases and J 7 bases, with 10 bases left between them. CDR3 sequence reads: CSAGVGEKLFF. In DNA form, the CDR3 reads TGCAGCGCCGGGGTGGGTGAAAAACTGTTTTTT.

This clone was seen only once. The rearrangement links TRBV5-5 to TRBJ2-7; 9 bases map to TRBD1. The CDR3 is 13 amino acids. Losses at the gene ends were 4 bases for V and 2 bases for J; bases not matched to a gene: 1. CDR1 is SGHKS, CDR2 YYEKEE, per germline (reference sequence). The CDR3 region is CASSGDRAYEQYF. CDR3 in DNA: TGTGCCAGCAGCGGGGACAGGGCCTACGAGCAGTACTTC.

This chain connects TRBV25-1 to TRBJ1-1; D gene unclear. This CDR3 has 13 residues. Germline CDR1 reads MGHDK; CDR2 reads SYGVNS. Trimming took off 6 bases at V and 4 bases at J, with 12 bases between the two ends. The CDR3 spells CASSLDGGTEAFF. The CDR3 region has the DNA TGTGCCAGCAGCCTCGACGGAGGCACTGAAGCTTTCTTT.